One sample yielded the 23 T cell receptor beta chains listed below, sequenced in a study of blood T cell repertoires in COVID-19. Clones were sequenced by immunoSEQ multiplex PCR, and TCRdb holds only the in-frame ones, with some missing. In the table there are under 350,000 clones, around 85% of which are singletons. Input material: PBMCs or T cells enriched from blood (not recorded which). Every receptor here comes from a woman in her forties with acute COVID-19.

CDR3 amino acids: CASSQVYLYENTIYF. The DNA for the CDR3 is TGTGCCAGCAGCCAAGTCTATTTGTATGAAAACACCATATATTTT. V and J are TRBV3-1 (or the pseudogene TRBV3-2) and TRBJ1-3; no firm D call. This CDR3 is built from 15 residues. Trimming shortened V by 1 base and J by 6 bases, and 13 bases separated the two germline ends. Germline V gives CDR1 LGHDT, CDR2 YNNKEL (reference sequence).

The rearrangement links TRBV18 to TRBJ1-1; D might be TRBD1 (5 bases). CDR3 size: 14 residues. Germline CDR1 and CDR2: KGHSH and LQKENI. V dropped 3 bases and J dropped 0 bases, with 8 bases sitting between them. Written as DNA, the CDR3 is TGTGCCAGCTCACCGACAGCCCTGAACACTGAAGCTTTCTTT. Translation: CASSPTALNTEAFF.

This clone appeared once. The rearrangement joins TRBV10-3 to TRBJ1-6; D unresolved. Deletions cut 10 bases from V and 5 bases from J, with 12 bases between. The CDR3 length is 13 residues. Germline CDR1 reads ENHRY; CDR2 reads SYGVKD. CDR3 region: CATGLSDNSPLHF. For the CDR3, the DNA is TGTGCCACGGGGTTGAGCGATAATTCACCCCTCCACTTT.

The rearrangement uses TRBV3-1 (or the pseudogene TRBV3-2) and TRBJ2-3; 8 bases agree with TRBD2. V trimming: 0 bases; J trimming: 3 bases; junction bases outside the gene matches: 11. The CDR3 contains 18 residues. Germline lookup yields CDR1 LGHDT and CDR2 YNNKEL (reference sequence). This chain's CDR3 is CASSQDRSGGFRTDTQYF. CDR3 DNA sequence: TGTGCCAGCAGCCAAGATAGGAGCGGGGGCTTTAGGACAGATACGCAGTATTTT.

The genes are TRBV19 and TRBJ2-3, with 12 bases identical to TRBD2. J was trimmed by 3 bases and V by 3 bases; bases with no gene match: 4. The V gene's germline CDR1 is LNHDA and CDR2 SQIVND (reference sequence). This CDR3 has 16 residues. The CDR3 reads CASSIGTSGRTDTQYF. The CDR3, as DNA: TGTGCCAGTAGTATCGGCACTAGCGGGAGGACAGATACGCAGTATTTT.

The V call is TRBV10-3, the J call TRBJ2-2; 14 positions match TRBD2. The CDR3 loop spans 18 amino acids. Trimming at V came to 6 bases and at J to 5 bases, leaving 11 bases not matched to a gene. In germline, CDR1 is ENHRY, CDR2 SYGVKD. The DNA of the CDR3 is TGTGCCATCAGCCCCGGGACTAGCGGGAGCCGAGATACCGGGGAGCTGTTTTTT. It is translated as CAISPGTSGSRDTGELFF.

CDR3 sequence reads: CASSLREQLDTGELFF. The CDR3 DNA is TGCGCCAGCAGCTTGAGGGAACAACTAGACACCGGGGAGCTGTTTTTT. The chain carries TRBV5-1 and TRBJ2-2; tentative D call: TRBD2 (5 bases). There are 16 residues in the CDR3. Germline V gives CDR1 SGHRS, CDR2 YFSETQ. V lost 1 base and J lost 3, with 13 bases in between. The full variable domain, in which reference TRBV5-1 and TRBJ2-2 provide the parts outside the CDR3, is KAGVTQTPRYLIKTRGQQVTLSCSPISGHRSVSWYQQTPGQGLQFLFEYFSETQRNKGNFPGRFSGRQFSNSRSEMNVSTLELGDSALYLCASSLREQLDTGELFFGEGSRLTVL.

This clone was observed a handful of times. This chain connects TRBV5-1 to TRBJ1-6; D not certain. The germline V and J ends were trimmed by 0 bases and 7 bases, with 11 bases remaining between them. CDR3 length: 15 amino acids. Germline V gene data show CDR1 as SGHRS and CDR2 as YFSETQ. Here the CDR3 reads CASSLGGYGNSPLHF. The CDR3 DNA reads TGCGCCAGCAGCTTGGGCGGGTACGGAAATTCACCCCTCCACTTT.

This chain connects TRBV19 to TRBJ1-2, with D unresolved. The length of the CDR3 is 14 residues. The V gene's germline CDR1 is LNHDA and CDR2 SQIVND (reference sequence). Trimming took off 6 bases at V and 7 bases at J, with 18 bases between the two ends. The CDR3 bases are TGTGCCAGTAGGATGAAGAATCCCAGTGGTGGCTACACCTTC. It is translated as CASRMKNPSGGYTF.

The CDR3 loop is CASSLTPGQGANIQYF. Written as DNA, the CDR3 is TGTGCCAGCAGTTTAACCCCGGGACAGGGGGCGAACATTCAGTACTTC. This sequence joins TRBV27 and TRBJ2-4; 12 bases are a match to TRBD1. This CDR3 contains 16 residues. Germline lookup yields CDR1 MNHEY and CDR2 SMNVEV (reference sequence). V trimming: 2 bases; J trimming: 7 bases; junction bases outside the gene matches: 6.

This chain links TRBV9 with TRBJ1-3; weak D call: TRBD1 (5 bases). With 4 bases removed from V and 0 bases from J, the gap between germline ends came to 11 bases. CDR1 SGDLS and CDR2 YYNGEE come from the germline V gene. The CDR3 totals 15 residues. The CDR3 spells CASSIWGDSGNTIYF. The CDR3 coding sequence is TGTGCCAGCAGCATATGGGGCGACTCTGGAAACACCATATATTTT.

The chain is built from TRBV30 and TRBJ2-5, with D perhaps matching TRBD1 (5 bases). The CDR3 spans 13 residues. CDR1 is GTSNPN, CDR2 SVGIG, per germline (reference sequence). The V end lost 0 bases, the J end lost 3 bases, and 8 bases lay between the germline ends. CDR3 residues: CAWSVTGKETQYF. CDR3 DNA: TGTGCCTGGAGTGTCACAGGAAAAGAGACCCAGTACTTC. Based on the CDR3 plus reference TRBV30 and TRBJ2-5, the full variable domain is SQTIHQWPATLVQPVGSPLSLECTVEGTSNPNLYWYRQAAGRGLQLLFYSVGIGQISSEVPQNLSASRPQDRQFILSSKKLLLSDSGFYLCAWSVTGKETQYFGPGTRLLVL.

The rearrangement joins TRBV5-1 to TRBJ1-1, with D maybe TRBD1 (6 bases). From germline, CDR1 is SGHRS and CDR2 YFSETQ. This CDR3 contains 13 residues. Trimming took off 3 bases at V and 6 bases at J, with 12 bases between the two ends. The CDR3 coding sequence is TGCGCCAGCAGCTCAAAACAGGGTTCTGAAGCTTTCTTT. It encodes CASSSKQGSEAFF.

V usage is TRBV24-1 and J usage is TRBJ2-7; TRBD2 is a possible D gene (6 bases). Per the germline V gene, CDR1 is KGHDR and CDR2 is SFDVKD. Trimming took 4 bases from V and 1 from J, leaving 10 bases between them. There are 14 residues in the CDR3. The CDR3 protein is CATSDPRGSYEQYF. DNA for the CDR3: TGTGCCACCAGTGACCCCCGGGGGTCCTACGAGCAGTACTTC.

V gene TRBV7-2 combines with J gene TRBJ2-4, with TRBD1 matching over 8 bases. CDR3 length equals 14 residues. Germline loops: CDR1 SGHTA, CDR2 FQGNSA. V was pared by 5 bases and J by 9 bases, with 9 bases of the junction left unmatched. This CDR3 is CASSTRTGRPIQYF. CDR3 sequence (DNA): TGTGCCAGCAGCACCCGGACAGGGCGGCCCATTCAGTACTTC. Based on the CDR3 plus reference TRBV7-2 and TRBJ2-4, the full variable domain is GAGVSQSPSNKVTEKGKDVELRCDPISGHTALYWYRQSLGQGLEFLIYFQGNSAPDKSGLPSDRFSAERTGGSVSTLTIQRTQQEDSAVYLCASSTRTGRPIQYFGAGTRLSVL.

The chain uses TRBV21-1 and TRBJ2-7; TRBD1 reflects the table's D call only, with no check against the DNA. TRBV21-1 is given as a pseudogene. The CDR3 has 16 residues. The CDR3: CASSKTGVFRSYEQYF. CDR3 bases: TGTGCCAGCAGCAAAACAGGGGTTTTTCGGTCCTACGAGCAGTACTTC.

This chain uses TRBV19 with TRBJ1-1; tentative D call: TRBD1 (6 bases). V gave up 10 bases and J gave up 1 base, with 22 bases separating them. This CDR3 contains 16 residues. The V gene's germline CDR1 is LNHDA and CDR2 SQIVND (reference sequence). The CDR3 loop is CATLRLTGSPNTEAFF. DNA for the CDR3: TGTGCCACCCTACGCTTAACAGGGTCACCGAACACTGAAGCTTTCTTT.

The chain employs TRBV5-4 and TRBJ2-3; D possibly corresponds to TRBD2 (6 bases). V was cut by 2 bases and J by 8 bases, with 12 bases left in between. This CDR3 is built from 13 residues. Germline V gene lookup returns CDR1 SGHNT and CDR2 YYREEE (reference sequence). The CDR3, as DNA: TGTGCCAGCAGCTTACGGGGGAGCATTACGCAGTATTTT. It yields the protein CASSLRGSITQYF.

This chain uses TRBV28 with TRBJ2-3, with 9 bases that match TRBD1. Germline CDR1 reads MDHEN; CDR2 reads SYDVKM. V shed 3 bases, J shed 6 bases, and the junction held 7 bases outside the gene matches. This CDR3 contains 15 residues. CDR3 DNA sequence: TGTGCCAGCAGTTTCCCAGGACAGGGGTCGGATACGCAGTATTTT. It translates to CASSFPGQGSDTQYF.

CDR3 sequence: CASSTLAPSPLHF. CDR3 nucleotides: TGTGCCAGCAGCACCCTGGCCCCGTCACCCCTCCACTTT. V is TRBV7-6 and J is TRBJ1-6; D not certain. Between the trimmed V and J ends, which lost 5 bases and 10 bases, there was a span of 12 bases. Per germline, CDR1 SGHVS and CDR2 FNYEAQ. The CDR3 has 13 residues.

This clone has a single count. The chain carries TRBV4-2 and TRBJ1-2, with TRBD1 matching 8 bases. V lost 3 bases to trimming and J lost 2 bases; unmatched junction nucleotides: 8. This CDR3 comprises 16 residues. The germline gives CDR1 LGHNA, CDR2 YNFKEQ. Written as DNA, the CDR3 is TGTGCCAGCAGCCATGCACCGGGACAGGAGAACTATGGCTACACCTTC. Encoded protein: CASSHAPGQENYGYTF.

The gene calls are TRBV7-8 and TRBJ1-1; 10 bases map to TRBD1. Germline assignment: CDR1 SGHVS and CDR2 FQNEAQ. There are 14 residues in the CDR3. V was pared by 5 bases and J by 5 bases, with 5 bases of the junction left unmatched. The CDR3 bases are TGTGCCAGCAGCCGGGACAGGGGTGAAACTGAAGCTTTCTTT. This codes for CASSRDRGETEAFF.

The genes are TRBV18 and TRBJ2-7; perhaps TRBD1 as D (5 bases). CDR1 and CDR2 (germline): KGHSH, LQKENI. CDR3 length equals 13 residues. V shed 5 bases and J shed 0 bases, with 8 bases lying between them. CDR3 amino acids: CASSRTPSYEQYF. CDR3 nucleotides: TGTGCCAGCTCAAGGACACCCTCCTACGAGCAGTACTTC.